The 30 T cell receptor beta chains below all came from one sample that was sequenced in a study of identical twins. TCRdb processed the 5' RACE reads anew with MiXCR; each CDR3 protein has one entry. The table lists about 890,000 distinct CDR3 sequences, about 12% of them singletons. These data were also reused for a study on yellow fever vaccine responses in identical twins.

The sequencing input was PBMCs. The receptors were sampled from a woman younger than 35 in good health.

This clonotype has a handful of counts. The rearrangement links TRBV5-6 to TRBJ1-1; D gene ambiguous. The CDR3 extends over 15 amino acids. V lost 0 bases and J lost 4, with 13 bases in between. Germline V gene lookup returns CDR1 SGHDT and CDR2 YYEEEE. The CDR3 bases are TGTGCCAGCAGCTTGGGCACTCTGATTGGCACTGAAGCTTTCTTT. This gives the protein CASSLGTLIGTEAFF.

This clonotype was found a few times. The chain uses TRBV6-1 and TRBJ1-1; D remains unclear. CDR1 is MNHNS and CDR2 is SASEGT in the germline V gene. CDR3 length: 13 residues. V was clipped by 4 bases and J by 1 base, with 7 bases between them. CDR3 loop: CASSVRTNTEAFF. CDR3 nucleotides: TGTGCCAGCAGTGTTCGAACGAACACTGAAGCTTTCTTT.

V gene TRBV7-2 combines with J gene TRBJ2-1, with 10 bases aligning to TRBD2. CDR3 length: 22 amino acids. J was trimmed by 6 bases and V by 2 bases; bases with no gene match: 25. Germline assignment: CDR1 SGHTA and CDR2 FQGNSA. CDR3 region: CASSLPLGAGGLFLGSANEQFF. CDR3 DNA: TGTGCCAGCAGCTTACCCCTCGGAGCGGGGGGGCTATTTCTCGGTTCAGCCAATGAGCAGTTCTTC.

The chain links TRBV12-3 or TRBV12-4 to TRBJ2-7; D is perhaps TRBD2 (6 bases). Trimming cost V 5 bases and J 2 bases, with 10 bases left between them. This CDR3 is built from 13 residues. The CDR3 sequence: CASSQTRPYEQYF. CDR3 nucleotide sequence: TGTGCCAGCAGTCAGACTAGACCCTACGAGCAGTACTTC.

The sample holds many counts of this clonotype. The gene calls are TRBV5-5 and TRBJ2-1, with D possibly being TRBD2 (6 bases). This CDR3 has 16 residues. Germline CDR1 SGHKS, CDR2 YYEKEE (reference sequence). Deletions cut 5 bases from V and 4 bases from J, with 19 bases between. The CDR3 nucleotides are TGTGCCAGCAGTCTAAGGACTACCGACCCATACAATGAGCAGTTCTTC. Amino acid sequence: CASSLRTTDPYNEQFF.

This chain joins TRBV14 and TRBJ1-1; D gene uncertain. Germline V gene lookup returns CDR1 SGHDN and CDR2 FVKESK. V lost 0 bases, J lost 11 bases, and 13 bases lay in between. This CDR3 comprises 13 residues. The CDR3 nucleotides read TGTGCCAGCAGCCAAGATCATTTAGGGTTTGCTTTCTTT. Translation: CASSQDHLGFAFF.

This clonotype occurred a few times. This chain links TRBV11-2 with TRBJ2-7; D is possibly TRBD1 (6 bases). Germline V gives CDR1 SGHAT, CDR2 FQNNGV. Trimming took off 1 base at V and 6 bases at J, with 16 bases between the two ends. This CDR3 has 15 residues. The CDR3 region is CASSLVGATGGEQYV. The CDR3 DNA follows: TGTGCCAGCAGCTTAGTGGGGGCGACAGGTGGCGAGCAGTACGTC.

The CDR3 region has the DNA TGCGCCAGCAGTGATGCGGGAGTCTGGGATACGCAGTATTTT. This encodes CASSDAGVWDTQYF. The chain is built from TRBV10-1 and TRBJ2-3, with 7 nucleotides matching TRBD2. Germline values: CDR1 WNHNN, CDR2 SYGVQD (reference sequence). V shed 3 bases, J shed 6 bases, and the junction held 6 bases outside the gene matches. The CDR3 consists of 14 residues.

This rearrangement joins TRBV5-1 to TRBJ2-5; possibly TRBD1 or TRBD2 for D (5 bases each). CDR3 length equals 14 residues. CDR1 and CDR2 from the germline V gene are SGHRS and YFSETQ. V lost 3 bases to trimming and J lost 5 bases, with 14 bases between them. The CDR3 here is CASSSGTEHETQYF. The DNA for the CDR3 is TGCGCCAGCAGCTCCGGGACCGAGCATGAGACCCAGTACTTC. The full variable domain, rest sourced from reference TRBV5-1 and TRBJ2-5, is KAGVTQTPRYLIKTRGQQVTLSCSPISGHRSVSWYQQTPGQGLQFLFEYFSETQRNKGNFPGRFSGRQFSNSRSEMNVSTLELGDSALYLCASSSGTEHETQYFGPGTRLLVL.

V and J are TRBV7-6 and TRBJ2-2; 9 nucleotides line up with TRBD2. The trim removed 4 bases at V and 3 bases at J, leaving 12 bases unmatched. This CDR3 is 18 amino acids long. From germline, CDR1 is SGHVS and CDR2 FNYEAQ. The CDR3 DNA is TGTGCCAGCAGCTCCAAGCGGGGGGTTTTCAAGGACACCGGGGAGCTGTTTTTT. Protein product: CASSSKRGVFKDTGELFF.

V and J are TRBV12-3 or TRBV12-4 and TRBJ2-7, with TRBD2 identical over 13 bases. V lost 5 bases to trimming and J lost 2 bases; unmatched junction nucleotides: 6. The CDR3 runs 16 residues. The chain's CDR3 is CASSPGLAGPAYEQYF. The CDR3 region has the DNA TGTGCCAGCAGTCCGGGACTAGCGGGACCGGCCTACGAGCAGTACTTC.

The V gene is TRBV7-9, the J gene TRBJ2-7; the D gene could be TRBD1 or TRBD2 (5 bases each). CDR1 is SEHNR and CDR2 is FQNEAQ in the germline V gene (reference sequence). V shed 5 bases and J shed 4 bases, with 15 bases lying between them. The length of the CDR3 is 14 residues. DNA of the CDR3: TGTGCCAGCAGCAGACGGGACCCCGAGTACGAGCAGTACTTC. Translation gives CASSRRDPEYEQYF.

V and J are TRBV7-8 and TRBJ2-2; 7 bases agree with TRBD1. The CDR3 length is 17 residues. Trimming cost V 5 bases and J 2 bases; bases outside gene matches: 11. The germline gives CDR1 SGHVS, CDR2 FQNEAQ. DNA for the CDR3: TGTGCCAGCAGCCACCGTGGGACAGCCTACAACACCGGGGAGCTGTTTTTT. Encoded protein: CASSHRGTAYNTGELFF.

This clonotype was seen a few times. As DNA, the CDR3 is TGCAGTGCGGGTTCGGGTGTAGAGTATTTT. Protein: CSAGSGVEYF. This chain joins TRBV20-1 and TRBJ2-3, with D hard to call. Trimming took 6 bases from V and 13 from J, leaving 14 bases between them. Germline V gene sequence: CDR1 DFQATT, CDR2 SNEGSKA (reference sequence). The length of the CDR3 is 10 residues.

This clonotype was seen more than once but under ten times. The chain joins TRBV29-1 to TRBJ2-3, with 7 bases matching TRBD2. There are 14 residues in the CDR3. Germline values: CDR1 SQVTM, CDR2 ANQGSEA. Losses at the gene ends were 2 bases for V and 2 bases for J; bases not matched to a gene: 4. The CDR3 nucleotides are TGCAGCGTTGAACGGGGAGGGGCCACAGATACGCAGTATTTT. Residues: CSVERGGATDTQYF.

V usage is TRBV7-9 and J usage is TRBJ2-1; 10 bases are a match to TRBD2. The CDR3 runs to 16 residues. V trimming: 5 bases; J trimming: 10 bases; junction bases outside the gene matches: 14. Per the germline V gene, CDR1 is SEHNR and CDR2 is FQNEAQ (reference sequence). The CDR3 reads CASSPTRSGGAYEQFF. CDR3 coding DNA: TGTGCCAGCAGCCCGACCCGAAGCGGGGGGGCCTACGAGCAGTTCTTC.

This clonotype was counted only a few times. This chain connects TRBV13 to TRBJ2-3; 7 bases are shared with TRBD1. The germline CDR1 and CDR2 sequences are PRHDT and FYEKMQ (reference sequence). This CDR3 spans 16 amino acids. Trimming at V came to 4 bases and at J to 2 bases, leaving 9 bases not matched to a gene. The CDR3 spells CASSSAGTADTDTQYF. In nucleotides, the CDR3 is TGTGCCAGCAGCTCCGCCGGGACAGCGGACACAGATACGCAGTATTTT.

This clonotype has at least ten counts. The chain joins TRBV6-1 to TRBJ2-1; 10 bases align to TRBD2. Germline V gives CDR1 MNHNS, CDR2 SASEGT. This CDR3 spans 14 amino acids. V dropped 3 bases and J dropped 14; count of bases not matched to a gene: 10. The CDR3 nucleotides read TGTGCCAGCAGTGAGTTGATTCTAGCGGGAGAAAAGTTCTTC. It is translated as CASSELILAGEKFF.

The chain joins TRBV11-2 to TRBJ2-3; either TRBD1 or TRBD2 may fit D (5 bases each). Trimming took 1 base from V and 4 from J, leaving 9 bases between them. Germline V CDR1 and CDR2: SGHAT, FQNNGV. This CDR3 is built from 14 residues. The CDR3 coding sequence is TGTGCCAGCAGCTTAGTGGGGGTTTCAGATACGCAGTATTTT. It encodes CASSLVGVSDTQYF.

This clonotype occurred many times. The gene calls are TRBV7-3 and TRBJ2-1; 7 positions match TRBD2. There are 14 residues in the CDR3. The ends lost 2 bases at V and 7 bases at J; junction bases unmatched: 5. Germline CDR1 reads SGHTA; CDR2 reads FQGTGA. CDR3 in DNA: TGTGCCAGCAGCTTATCAAGGACTAGTAATGAGCAGTTCTTC. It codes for CASSLSRTSNEQFF.

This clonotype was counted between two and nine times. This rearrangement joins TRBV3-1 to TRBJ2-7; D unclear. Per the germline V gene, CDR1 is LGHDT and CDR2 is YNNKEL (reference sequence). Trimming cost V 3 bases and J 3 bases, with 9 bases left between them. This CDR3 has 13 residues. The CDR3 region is CASSQLQFYEQYF. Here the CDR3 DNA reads TGTGCCAGCAGCCAGTTGCAGTTCTACGAGCAGTACTTC.

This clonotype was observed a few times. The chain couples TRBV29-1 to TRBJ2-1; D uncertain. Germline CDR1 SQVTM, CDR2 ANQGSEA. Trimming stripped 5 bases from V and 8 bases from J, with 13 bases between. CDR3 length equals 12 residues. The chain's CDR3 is CSVSDVVDEQFF. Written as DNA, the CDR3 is TGCAGCGTTTCGGATGTGGTAGATGAGCAGTTCTTC.

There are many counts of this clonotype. CDR3 bases: TGCAGTGCCACTGCGGGGGGGGCACAGCGCTCCTACGAGCAGTACTTC. Amino acid sequence: CSATAGGAQRSYEQYF. The gene calls are TRBV20-1 and TRBJ2-7; 9 bases align to TRBD2. The V and J ends lost 6 bases and 0 bases, in that order; junction bases with no gene match: 12. Germline V gene sequence: CDR1 DFQATT, CDR2 SNEGSKA (reference sequence). The CDR3 extends over 16 amino acids.

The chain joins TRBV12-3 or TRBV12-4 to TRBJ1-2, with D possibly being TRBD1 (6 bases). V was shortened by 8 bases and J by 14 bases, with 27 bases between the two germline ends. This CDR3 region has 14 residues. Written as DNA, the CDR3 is TGTGCCAGCTGCCAGGGGCTTGGAAACTATGGCGAAACCTTC. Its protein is CASCQGLGNYGETF.

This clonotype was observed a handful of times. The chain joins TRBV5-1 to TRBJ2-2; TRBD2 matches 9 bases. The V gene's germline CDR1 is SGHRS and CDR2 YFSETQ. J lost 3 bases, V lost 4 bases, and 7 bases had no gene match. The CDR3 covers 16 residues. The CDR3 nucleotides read TGCGCCAGCAGCGGCATGGGACTAGCAGACACCGGGGAGCTGTTTTTT. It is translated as CASSGMGLADTGELFF.

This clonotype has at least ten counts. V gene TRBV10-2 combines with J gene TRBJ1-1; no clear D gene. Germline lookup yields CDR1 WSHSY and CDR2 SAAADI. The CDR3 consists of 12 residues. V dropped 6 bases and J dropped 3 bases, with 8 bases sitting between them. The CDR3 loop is CASSLSDTEAFF. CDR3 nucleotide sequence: TGCGCCAGCAGCCTGAGCGACACTGAAGCTTTCTTT.

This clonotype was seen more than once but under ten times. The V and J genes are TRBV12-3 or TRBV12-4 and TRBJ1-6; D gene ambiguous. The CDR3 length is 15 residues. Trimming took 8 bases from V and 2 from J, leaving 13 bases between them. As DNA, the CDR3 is TGTGCCAGCCGGCGTGAGATCCCCTATAATTCACCCCTCCACTTT. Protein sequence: CASRREIPYNSPLHF.

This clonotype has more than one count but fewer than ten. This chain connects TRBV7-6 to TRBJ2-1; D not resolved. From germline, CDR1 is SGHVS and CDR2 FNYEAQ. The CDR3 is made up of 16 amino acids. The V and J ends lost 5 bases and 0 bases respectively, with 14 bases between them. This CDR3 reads CASSRAQASSYNEQFF. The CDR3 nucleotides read TGTGCCAGCAGCCGAGCGCAGGCATCCTCCTACAATGAGCAGTTCTTC.

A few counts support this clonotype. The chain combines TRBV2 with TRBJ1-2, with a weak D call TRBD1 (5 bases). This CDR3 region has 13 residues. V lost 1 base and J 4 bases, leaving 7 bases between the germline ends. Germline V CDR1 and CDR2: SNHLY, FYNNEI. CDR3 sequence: CASSEGGAYGYTF. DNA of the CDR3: TGTGCCAGCAGTGAAGGGGGCGCCTATGGCTACACCTTC.

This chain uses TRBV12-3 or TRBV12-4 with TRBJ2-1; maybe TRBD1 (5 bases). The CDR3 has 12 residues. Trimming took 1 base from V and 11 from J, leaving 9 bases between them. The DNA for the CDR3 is TGTGCCAGCAGTTTAGTCGACAGTAAGCAGTTCTTC. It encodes CASSLVDSKQFF.